These 12 T cell receptor beta chains share one sample of origin, sequenced in a study of shared clonotypes between healthy human individuals. Profiling relied on immunoSEQ multiplex PCR, and the TCRdb table lists in-frame clones only, not all of them. This repertoire shows 1.4 million or so clones, 98% found once; its top ten account for approximately 0.38%. Input material: naive CD4+ T cells sorted from blood. Subset: CD45RA+ positively selected. The receptor set was obtained from a young man in good health.

The chain recombines TRBV10-2 with TRBJ2-7, with 7 positions matching TRBD2. CDR1 and CDR2 from the germline V gene are WSHSY and SAAADI. The CDR3 extends over 16 amino acids. Losses at the gene ends were 6 bases for V and 2 bases for J; bases not matched to a gene: 13. In DNA, the CDR3 is TGCGCCAGCAGCCGGACGCGTCTAGCGGACACCTACGAGCAGTACTTC. It codes for CASSRTRLADTYEQYF.

The CDR3 DNA follows: TGCGCCAGCAGGGGGAGGGCTAGTAGCTCCTACAATGAGCAGTTCTTC. Amino acids: CASRGRASSSYNEQFF. This chain connects TRBV5-1 to TRBJ2-1, with 7 bases fitting TRBD2. The junction had 8 bases not matched to a gene; V was cut back by 5 bases and J by 0 bases. Germline CDR1 is SGHRS and CDR2 is YFSETQ. This CDR3 is 16 amino acids long.

This clone has a single count. This sequence joins TRBV18 and TRBJ2-3; 8 bases fit TRBD1. The CDR3 runs 15 residues. V lost 1 base to trimming and J lost 2 bases; unmatched junction nucleotides: 2. Looked up from germline, CDR1 is KGHSH and CDR2 is LQKENI. DNA for the CDR3: TGTGCCAGCTCACCACAGCAGGGGGCCACAGATACGCAGTATTTT. It is translated as CASSPQQGATDTQYF. Full variable domain (remainder filled in from reference TRBV18 and TRBJ2-3): NAGVMQNPRHLVRRRGQEARLRCSPMKGHSHVYWYRQLPEEGLKFMVYLQKENIIDESGMPKERFSAEFPKEGPSILRIQQVVRGDSAAYFCASSPQQGATDTQYFGPGTRLTVL.

This clone was seen once. This sequence joins TRBV7-9 and TRBJ1-2; the D is unclear. The V and J ends lost 2 bases and 1 base respectively, with 14 bases between them. The CDR3 runs to 16 residues. Looked up from germline, CDR1 is SEHNR and CDR2 is FQNEAQ (reference sequence). Here the CDR3 reads CASSLLRGVINYGYTF. The CDR3 coding sequence is TGTGCCAGCAGCTTACTTCGGGGTGTCATTAACTATGGCTACACCTTC. Full variable domain (outside the CDR3, taken from reference TRBV7-9 and TRBJ1-2): DTGVSQNPRHKITKRGQNVTFRCDPISEHNRLYWYRQTLGQGPEFLTYFQNEAQLEKSRLLSDRFSAERPKGSFSTLEIQRTEQGDSAMYLCASSLLRGVINYGYTFGSGTRLTVV.

This rearrangement joins TRBV4-3 to TRBJ2-3; TRBD2 aligns across 9 bases. Per germline, CDR1 LGHNA and CDR2 YSLEER. The CDR3 consists of 17 residues. V lost 3 bases, J lost 2 bases, and 9 bases stayed unmatched. CDR3 coding DNA: TGCGCCAGCAGCCAGGGGGGGACTAGCAGTCTCACAGATACGCAGTATTTT. This codes for CASSQGGTSSLTDTQYF.

The V and J genes are TRBV30 and TRBJ1-1, with 9 bases lining up with TRBD1. After removal of 3 bases from V and 0 bases from J, the junction contained 2 bases not matched to a gene. The CDR3 runs 14 residues. The germline V gene encodes CDR1 GTSNPN and CDR2 SVGIG (reference sequence). CDR3 protein: CAWSTGGVNTEAFF. The CDR3 DNA follows: TGTGCCTGGAGCACAGGGGGCGTGAACACTGAAGCTTTCTTT.

As for this clone: The identical CDR3 is also encoded by other nucleotide sequences in the sample. The chain recombines TRBV7-9 with TRBJ1-1, with D hard to call. The V and J ends lost 2 bases and 2 bases respectively, with 3 bases between them. The CDR3 totals 12 residues. Germline CDR1 SEHNR, CDR2 FQNEAQ (reference sequence). CDR3 amino acids: CASSLQNTEAFF. CDR3 nucleotides: TGTGCCAGCAGCTTACAAAACACTGAAGCTTTCTTT.

This clone was seen once. Other DNA sequences from this sample encode an identical CDR3 as well. The V call is TRBV18, the J call TRBJ1-5; D gene ambiguous. Germline V lookup: CDR1 KGHSH, CDR2 LQKENI. Trimming took off 3 bases at V and 4 bases at J, with 7 bases between the two ends. The CDR3 contains 13 residues. CDR3 nucleotides: TGTGCCAGCTCACCCTCGGAAAATCAGCCCCAGCATTTT. Protein: CASSPSENQPQHF. Combining the CDR3 with reference TRBV18 and TRBJ1-5 gives the whole variable domain NAGVMQNPRHLVRRRGQEARLRCSPMKGHSHVYWYRQLPEEGLKFMVYLQKENIIDESGMPKERFSAEFPKEGPSILRIQQVVRGDSAAYFCASSPSENQPQHFGDGTRLSIL.

This clone was counted a single time. The chain uses TRBV19 and TRBJ1-5; TRBD1 aligns across 7 bases. Germline V gene lookup returns CDR1 LNHDA and CDR2 SQIVND (reference sequence). This CDR3 contains 15 residues. The trim removed 4 bases at V and 6 bases at J, leaving 9 bases unmatched. CDR3 coding DNA: TGTGCCAGTAGTAAGGAGGGGGCGCGGGTTCAGCCCCAGCATTTT. Its protein product is CASSKEGARVQPQHF.

This chain connects TRBV11-1 to TRBJ2-7, with D perhaps being TRBD1 or TRBD2 (5 bases each). Germline V gene data show CDR1 as SGHAT and CDR2 as FQDESV (reference sequence). This CDR3 is built from 16 residues. V lost 4 bases and J lost 2, with 18 bases in between. This CDR3 is CASSSGRSNETYEQYF. The CDR3 bases are TGTGCCAGCAGCTCGGGACGGTCGAACGAAACCTACGAGCAGTACTTC.

The chain combines TRBV19 with TRBJ1-2, with D perhaps TRBD1 (5 bases). This CDR3 comprises 16 residues. Germline V gene data show CDR1 as LNHDA and CDR2 as SQIVND (reference sequence). The CDR3 loop reads CATQGVRGQANYGYTF. The DNA of the CDR3 is TGTGCGACTCAGGGAGTCCGAGGCCAGGCTAACTATGGCTACACCTTC.

A word on this clone: Possible read error: a much larger clone is one base away. V gene TRBV5-1 combines with J gene TRBJ2-1, with D possibly matching TRBD1 (5 bases). V was shortened by 0 bases and J by 7 bases, with 8 bases between the two germline ends. This CDR3 is built from 13 residues. Germline CDR1 and CDR2: SGHRS and YFSETQ. CDR3 region: CASSLGQKNEQFF. In DNA form, the CDR3 reads TGCGCCAGCAGCTTGGGACAGAAGAATGAGCAGTTCTTC.